This T cell receptor (beta chain) was recovered during a study of Ad26.COV2.S vaccination and SARS-CoV-2 variants. Study summary: Ad26.COV2.S was injected intramuscularly once or twice, 56 days apart.

Generated by immunoSEQ multiplex PCR, the TCRdb table keeps only in-frame clones and is missing some. The profile shows about 410,000 clones, approximately 91% of them singletons. Trimming took 5 bases from V and 5 from J, leaving 25 bases between them. CDR3 length equals 18 residues. Looked up from germline, CDR1 is LNHDA and CDR2 is SQIVND (reference sequence). Points from the study as a whole: Overall T cell responses may have been underestimated by the analyses of TCR breadth and depth. Breadth of non-spike TCRs did not differ between vaccinees and placebo recipients.

Treatment in this sample: some 20 received Ad26.COV2.S at low or high dose, single or two shots; roughly five received placebo; per-sample allocation not given. Day 63 after the first vaccine or placebo injection was the time point for sampling. Spike of the Wuhan-strain SARS-CoV-2 was expressed by an Ad26 vector, which formed the vaccine. In the case of this clone: Its specificity is unknown.

The TCR sequence derives from a person between 18 and 60 years old who received the Ad26.COV2.S COVID-19 vaccine or a placebo. The chain carries TRBV19 and TRBJ2-4; D not resolved. Here the sequenced sample was peripheral blood, taken in a trial of Ad26.COV2.S vaccine versus placebo. The CDR3 region is CASSLRIRAPKVQNIQYF. Here the CDR3 DNA reads TGTGCCAGTAGTCTTAGAATCCGGGCCCCAAAGGTACAAAACATTCAGTACTTC.